This entry concerns a single T cell receptor (beta chain). Its matching antigen is unknown. Clones were read by immunoSEQ multiplex PCR, and TCRdb kept only the in-frame ones, dropping some. The sample lists around 65,000 clones; approximately 77% were seen once. Germline CDR1 and CDR2: MNHNS and SASEGT. The CDR3 is 12 residues long. The V end lost 1 base, the J end lost 5 bases, and 5 bases lay between the germline ends. Treatment of patients with chemo-refractory metastatic non-small-cell lung cancer consisted of focal radiation plus CTLA-4 blockade with ipilimumab. The sample belongs to a study of radiotherapy plus CTLA-4 blockade in lung cancer. Findings and limits, study-wide: Tumor-origin TCR clones grew in blood after radiotherapy plus ipilimumab. With interferon-beta, early dynamics of blood T cell clones were reported to best predict response.

The chain joins TRBV6-1 to TRBJ1-2, with D uncertain. This material consisted of peripheral blood, taken from a patient treated with radiotherapy plus ipilimumab. The source of this sequence is a human donor with non-small cell lung cancer who had a complete response to radiotherapy plus ipilimumab. Written as DNA, the CDR3 is TGTGCCAGCAGTGAAGAGCGGTATGGCTACACCTTC. It yields the protein CASSEERYGYTF.